Only one count was recorded for the clone carrying this TCR beta chain. The data belong to a study of blood T cell repertoires in COVID-19. Study-level information: Samples of COVID-19 (acute and convalescent) were obtained from the United States, Italy and Spain.

Source study methods: The assay estimated nucleated cells by amplifying reference gene primers. The repertoire was sequenced with immunoSEQ multiplex PCR; TCRdb's copy has only in-frame clones and lacks some. V and J calls and clone size are as listed in that table; D and trimming were resolved from the DNA. There are under 75,000 clones in the sample; about 90% occur only once, and 2% to 2.5% lies in the top ten. The sequenced sample was peripheral blood. This TCR came from a human donor in a cohort sampled during active COVID-19.

The CDR3 DNA reads TGTGCCAGCTCGGGACAGGGCGATGGCTACACCTTC. This sequence encodes CASSGQGDGYTF. The rearrangement uses TRBV18 and TRBJ1-2; 9 bases align to TRBD1. Germline values: CDR1 KGHSH, CDR2 LQKENI. The V and J ends lost 6 bases and 6 bases, in that order; junction bases with no gene match: 2. The CDR3 has 12 residues. The full variable domain, rest sourced from reference TRBV18 and TRBJ1-2, is NAGVMQNPRHLVRRRGQEARLRCSPMKGHSHVYWYRQLPEEGLKFMVYLQKENIIDESGMPKERFSAEFPKEGPSILRIQQVVRGDSAAYFCASSGQGDGYTFGSGTRLTVV.